The 25 T cell receptor beta chains given below trace back to one sample, sequenced in a study of pediatric ulcerative colitis. One to two pinch biopsies were taken from the rectum during colonoscopy. Some clones are missing from TCRdb's copy, which holds only in-frame ones; the method was immunoSEQ multiplex PCR. Here the sample spans about 36,000 clones, roughly 72% being singletons. The sequenced sample was gut tissue. Every receptor here comes from a boy aged 5-17 years with moderate ulcerative colitis.

J is TRBJ1-1 and V is TRBV7-2; TRBD1 is a possible D gene (6 bases). The germline V gene encodes CDR1 SGHTA and CDR2 FQGNSA. V lost 1 base to trimming and J lost 5 bases, with 17 bases between them. This CDR3 is built from 16 residues. The CDR3 region has the DNA TGTGCCAGCAGCTTAGAGCCTTGGGGAGGGGGGACTGAAGCTTTCTTT. As protein: CASSLEPWGGGTEAFF. Based on the CDR3 plus reference TRBV7-2 and TRBJ1-1, the full variable domain is GAGVSQSPSNKVTEKGKDVELRCDPISGHTALYWYRQSLGQGLEFLIYFQGNSAPDKSGLPSDRFSAERTGGSVSTLTIQRTQQEDSAVYLCASSLEPWGGGTEAFFGQGTRLTVV.

This clone was counted only a few times. The chain uses TRBV4-2 and TRBJ2-7; 10 bases match TRBD2. CDR3 length: 18 amino acids. The germline CDR1 and CDR2 sequences are LGHNA and YNFKEQ. J gave up 2 bases and V 1 base, and 11 bases lay outside the gene matches. The CDR3 DNA is TGTGCCAGCAGCCAAGGCTCGGATCCCGGGACTAGCGCCTACGAGCAGTACTTC. As protein: CASSQGSDPGTSAYEQYF.

This chain uses TRBV19 with TRBJ1-4, with D maybe TRBD1 (5 bases). Trimming pared 1 base from V and 8 bases from J, leaving 11 bases between. The germline CDR1 and CDR2 sequences are LNHDA and SQIVND (reference sequence). The CDR3 is made up of 14 amino acids. CDR3 DNA: TGTGCCAGTAGTATAGGACAACGGGGCGAAAAACTGTTTTTT. Its translation: CASSIGQRGEKLFF.

The rearrangement joins TRBV6-1 to TRBJ2-1; 14 bases map to TRBD2. From germline, CDR1 is MNHNS and CDR2 SASEGT. The CDR3 contains 15 residues. V shed 5 bases, J shed 5 bases, and the junction held 2 bases outside the gene matches. The CDR3 nucleotides read TGTGCCAGCAGTCCGGGACTAGCGGGAGACAATGAGCAGTTCTTC. This translates into CASSPGLAGDNEQFF.

This chain connects TRBV5-4 to TRBJ1-2, with 8 bases that match TRBD1. The V segment lost 4 bases and the J segment 0 bases; nucleotides outside the gene matches: 2. Germline assignment: CDR1 SGHNT and CDR2 YYREEE (reference sequence). The CDR3 is 14 residues long. CDR3: CASSRDRSNYGYTF. CDR3 bases: TGTGCCAGCAGCCGGGACAGGTCTAACTATGGCTACACCTTC.

This chain uses TRBV5-1 with TRBJ1-5, with TRBD1 matching 7 bases. This CDR3 is 16 amino acids long. The V gene end was trimmed by 0 bases and the J gene end by 2 bases; junction bases not matched to a gene: 5. CDR1 and CDR2 from the germline V gene are SGHRS and YFSETQ. Here the CDR3 DNA reads TGCGCCAGCAGCTTGGCCGCAGGGGGTGGCAATCAGCCCCAGCATTTT. Its protein is CASSLAAGGGNQPQHF.

The chain employs TRBV6-5 and TRBJ2-5; D gene ambiguous. This CDR3 contains 15 residues. V was cut by 3 bases and J by 1 base, with 12 bases left in between. From germline, CDR1 is MNHEY and CDR2 SVGAGI. The CDR3 is CASSYNPGPQETQYF. The CDR3, as DNA: TGTGCCAGCAGTTATAACCCTGGTCCCCAAGAGACCCAGTACTTC.

The chain couples TRBV7-8 to TRBJ1-1; D perhaps matches TRBD1 (5 bases). CDR3 size: 12 residues. V was cut by 5 bases and J by 6 bases, with 10 bases left in between. Germline-derived CDR1 and CDR2 are SGHVS and FQNEAQ. The CDR3 sequence is CASSRGTAEAFF. Here the CDR3 DNA reads TGTGCCAGCAGCCGTGGGACTGCTGAAGCTTTCTTT.

The chain is built from TRBV15 and TRBJ2-3; D is ambiguous. The CDR3 covers 12 residues. Trimming stripped 0 bases from V and 7 bases from J, with 5 bases between. Germline loops: CDR1 LNHNV, CDR2 YYDKDF (reference sequence). The CDR3 sequence: CATSRDGYTQYF. In DNA form, the CDR3 reads TGTGCCACCAGCAGAGATGGGTATACGCAGTATTTT. Looking up the rest from reference TRBV15 and TRBJ2-3 gives the full variable domain: DAMVIQNPRYQVTQFGKPVTLSCSQTLNHNVMYWYQQKSSQAPKLLFHYYDKDFNNEADTPDNFQSRRPNTSFCFLDIRSPGLGDTAMYLCATSRDGYTQYFGPGTRLTVL.

CDR3 sequence: CASSALSLARYEQYF. CDR3 DNA sequence: TGCGCCAGCAGCGCCCTATCCCTCGCTCGCTACGAGCAGTACTTC. The rearrangement joins TRBV4-1 to TRBJ2-7, with no clear D. The CDR3 is made up of 15 amino acids. Germline values: CDR1 MGHRA, CDR2 YSYEKL. The V gene lost 5 bases and the J gene lost 3 bases, with 17 bases spanning the gap.

The rearrangement links TRBV6-5 to TRBJ1-1, with 7 bases identical to TRBD1. CDR1 and CDR2 from the germline V gene are MNHEY and SVGAGI. The CDR3 runs to 13 residues. Trimming removed 6 bases from V and 6 bases from J; junction bases left unmatched: 7. CDR3 loop: CASSPETGAEAFF. CDR3 in DNA: TGTGCCAGCAGCCCTGAAACAGGGGCTGAAGCTTTCTTT.

This clone is classed as medium-sized. The chain has TRBV4-1 and TRBJ1-1; 9 bases are shared with TRBD1. This CDR3 spans 16 amino acids. The junction had 6 bases not matched to a gene; V was cut back by 3 bases and J by 1 base. The germline V gene encodes CDR1 MGHRA and CDR2 YSYEKL. CDR3 protein: CASSHLRDRANTEAFF. CDR3 nucleotide sequence: TGCGCCAGCAGCCACCTTAGGGACAGGGCGAACACTGAAGCTTTCTTT.

The chain uses TRBV7-3 and TRBJ1-6; the D is unclear. The CDR3 loop spans 13 amino acids. Germline values: CDR1 SGHTA, CDR2 FQGTGA. With 2 bases removed from V and 11 bases from J, the gap between germline ends came to 10 bases. The DNA of the CDR3 is TGTGCCAGCAGCTTAGAGGGTACAACACCCCTCCACTTT. It specifies CASSLEGTTPLHF.

V usage is TRBV4-1 and J usage is TRBJ1-5; D unclear. Germline-derived CDR1 and CDR2 are MGHRA and YSYEKL. The length of the CDR3 is 17 residues. Trimming shortened V by 0 bases and J by 3 bases, and 15 bases separated the two germline ends. In DNA, the CDR3 is TGCGCCAGCAGCCAAGATAAGTGGGCAGGCGTCAATCAGCCCCAGCATTTT. Protein product: CASSQDKWAGVNQPQHF.

This chain links TRBV6-5 with TRBJ1-2; 8 positions agree with TRBD1. The CDR3 is 14 amino acids. Germline V CDR1 and CDR2: MNHEY, SVGAGI. The junction had 9 bases not matched to a gene; V was cut back by 5 bases and J by 7 bases. CDR3 sequence (DNA): TGTGCCAGCAGTGGGCGGACAGGGAGTCGTGGCTACACCTTC. Residues: CASSGRTGSRGYTF.

This clone was recorded only once. This sequence joins TRBV28 and TRBJ1-1; D is unclear. There are 11 residues in the CDR3. Trimming left V 7 bases short and J 5 bases short, with 8 bases between. CDR1 is MDHEN and CDR2 is SYDVKM in the germline V gene. The CDR3 region has the DNA TGTGCCAGCACTCCCGGGACTGAAGCTTTCTTT. Its translation is CASTPGTEAFF.

This clone was recorded a few times. The V call is TRBV28, the J call TRBJ1-4; D is unclear. CDR1 and CDR2 from the germline V gene are MDHEN and SYDVKM. This CDR3 is 14 amino acids long. Trimming cost V 7 bases and J 8 bases, with 17 bases left between them. CDR3: CASTGLGMREKLFF. As DNA, the CDR3 is TGTGCCAGCACTGGGTTGGGGATGAGGGAAAAACTGTTTTTT.

The chain links TRBV5-4 to TRBJ2-5; TRBD1 matches at 8 bases. Germline values: CDR1 SGHNT, CDR2 YYREEE (reference sequence). The V gene end was trimmed by 4 bases and the J gene end by 6 bases; junction bases not matched to a gene: 8. There are 14 residues in the CDR3. In DNA, the CDR3 is TGTGCCAGCAGCCTCGACAGGGGTGTGCAGACCCAGTACTTC. It encodes CASSLDRGVQTQYF.

The V gene is TRBV12-5, the J gene TRBJ2-3, with no clear D. Germline CDR1 LGHNT, CDR2 FRNRAP. V gave up 1 base and J gave up 6 bases, with 2 bases separating them. The CDR3 spans 11 residues. Here the CDR3 DNA reads TGTGCTAGTGGTTTGGGGGATACGCAGTATTTT. Translated: CASGLGDTQYF. Together with reference TRBV12-5 and TRBJ2-3, the CDR3 gives the full variable domain: DARVTQTPRHKVTEMGQEVTMRCQPILGHNTVFWYRQTMMQGLELLAYFRNRAPLDDSGMPKDRFSAEMPDATLATLKIQPSEPRDSAVYFCASGLGDTQYFGPGTRLTVL.

The chain employs TRBV5-1 and TRBJ2-5; TRBD1 aligns across 7 bases. Unmatched junction bases numbered 11, after V lost 4 bases and J lost 5 bases. This CDR3 is 15 amino acids long. Germline V gene data show CDR1 as SGHRS and CDR2 as YFSETQ. In DNA, the CDR3 is TGCGCCAGCAGCCTTAGTGGGGACAGAACGGAGACCCAGTACTTC. Amino acids: CASSLSGDRTETQYF.

J is TRBJ2-7 and V is TRBV2, with TRBD1 identical over 8 bases. CDR1 is SNHLY and CDR2 is FYNNEI in the germline V gene. The V and J ends lost 7 bases and 2 bases, in that order; junction bases with no gene match: 4. The CDR3 consists of 13 residues. The CDR3 DNA reads as TGTGCCAGCACAGAACAGGGGGCCTACGAGCAGTACTTC. It translates to CASTEQGAYEQYF. Looking up the rest from reference TRBV2 and TRBJ2-7 gives the full variable domain: EPEVTQTPSHQVTQMGQEVILRCVPISNHLYFYWYRQILGQKVEFLVSFYNNEISEKSEIFDDQFSVERPDGSNFTLKIRSTKLEDSAMYFCASTEQGAYEQYFGPGTRLTVT.

The CDR3 is CASSPQVRYGYTF. CDR3 coding DNA: TGTGCCAGCAGCCCCCAGGTGCGCTATGGCTACACCTTC. V and J are TRBV5-6 and TRBJ1-2; D gene ambiguous. V lost 4 bases to trimming and J lost 4 bases, with 11 bases between them. The CDR3 loop spans 13 amino acids. Per the germline V gene, CDR1 is SGHDT and CDR2 is YYEEEE.

The chain combines TRBV11-2 with TRBJ1-4, with 10 bases lining up with TRBD1. The germline V gene has CDR1 SGHAT and CDR2 FQNNGV. Trimming at V came to 1 base and at J to 12 bases, leaving 11 bases not matched to a gene. The CDR3 runs 16 residues. This CDR3 is CASSLGTGGGLRELFF. CDR3 DNA: TGTGCCAGCAGCTTAGGGACAGGGGGTGGGTTGAGAGAACTGTTTTTT.

CDR3 sequence reads: CASSSIRPTYEQYF. The CDR3 nucleotides read TGTGCCAGCAGTTCGATCCGACCTACCTACGAGCAGTACTTC. This chain uses TRBV6-5 with TRBJ2-7; D uncertain. The length of the CDR3 is 14 residues. The V and J ends lost 4 bases and 2 bases respectively, with 12 bases between them. Germline V gene sequence: CDR1 MNHEY, CDR2 SVGAGI.

The chain recombines TRBV18 with TRBJ2-2; 13 bases align to TRBD2. V dropped 3 bases and J dropped 1; count of bases not matched to a gene: 5. This CDR3 has 18 residues. Germline lookup yields CDR1 KGHSH and CDR2 LQKENI. The CDR3 protein is CASSPMTSGGMNTGELFF. CDR3 sequence (DNA): TGTGCCAGCTCACCGATGACTAGCGGGGGGATGAACACCGGGGAGCTGTTTTTT.